A single sample gave rise to the 23 T cell receptor beta chains below, sequenced in a study of PD-L1 blockade in urothelial cancer. Data came from immunoSEQ multiplex PCR; TCRdb stores just in-frame clones and leaves some out. Here the sample spans over 100,000 clones, roughly 80% being singletons. Described time point: pretreatment peripheral blood. The sample was PBMCs, taken around atezolizumab (anti-PD-L1) treatment. These receptors were obtained from a man in his fifties or sixties with urothelial cancer.

The chain uses TRBV6-1 and TRBJ2-1; 9 nucleotides align to TRBD2. The J segment lost 1 base and the V segment lost 0 bases, leaving 4 bases of the junction unmatched. Germline V gene data show CDR1 as MNHNS and CDR2 as SASEGT. The CDR3 sequence is 17 residues long. CDR3 coding DNA: TGTGCCAGCAGTGAAGCTAGCGGGAGTTTTTCCTACAATGAGCAGTTCTTC. Protein product: CASSEASGSFSYNEQFF.

The rearrangement links TRBV10-1 to TRBJ1-4, with TRBD1 matching over 7 bases. V dropped 6 bases and J dropped 3; count of bases not matched to a gene: 4. From germline, CDR1 is WNHNN and CDR2 SYGVQD (reference sequence). The CDR3 extends over 14 amino acids. This CDR3 reads CASSDGTANEKLFF. The CDR3 nucleotides read TGCGCCAGCAGCGACGGGACAGCTAATGAAAAACTGTTTTTT.

The gene calls are TRBV9 and TRBJ2-5; perhaps TRBD1 as D (5 bases). Germline lookup yields CDR1 SGDLS and CDR2 YYNGEE. The V end lost 4 bases, the J end lost 1 base, and 14 bases lay between the germline ends. The CDR3 is 15 amino acids. CDR3 region: CASSLQALPQETQYF. CDR3 in DNA: TGTGCCAGCAGCTTACAGGCCTTACCCCAAGAGACCCAGTACTTC. Full variable domain (missing parts from reference TRBV9 and TRBJ2-5): DSGVTQTPKHLITATGQRVTLRCSPRSGDLSVYWYQQSLDQGLQFLIQYYNGEERAKGNILERFSAQQFPDLHSELNLSSLELGDSALYFCASSLQALPQETQYFGPGTRLLVL.

The rearrangement links TRBV5-1 to TRBJ1-4, with D perhaps TRBD1 (5 bases). CDR1 SGHRS and CDR2 YFSETQ come from the germline V gene. The CDR3 totals 15 residues. Trimming cost V 0 bases and J 7 bases, with 13 bases left between them. CDR3 DNA: TGCGCCAGCAGCTTGGTGGCAGGGAGGGGTGAAAAACTGTTTTTT. It codes for CASSLVAGRGEKLFF. Drawing the rest from reference TRBV5-1 and TRBJ1-4, the complete variable domain is KAGVTQTPRYLIKTRGQQVTLSCSPISGHRSVSWYQQTPGQGLQFLFEYFSETQRNKGNFPGRFSGRQFSNSRSEMNVSTLELGDSALYLCASSLVAGRGEKLFFGSGTQLSVL.

This clone occurred once. J is TRBJ1-3 and V is TRBV6-5; unclear D gene. The germline V and J ends were trimmed by 0 bases and 3 bases, with 6 bases remaining between them. The CDR3 totals 14 residues. Germline V CDR1 and CDR2: MNHEY, SVGAGI. The CDR3, as DNA: TGTGCCAGCAGTTACTCGGCCATTGGAAACACCATATATTTT. Its translation: CASSYSAIGNTIYF.

This clone was recorded once. The rearrangement links TRBV4-2 to TRBJ2-3, with 12 bases identical to TRBD2. There are 16 residues in the CDR3. Trimming at V came to 4 bases and at J to 6 bases, leaving 8 bases not matched to a gene. Germline assignment: CDR1 LGHNA and CDR2 YNFKEQ. In DNA form, the CDR3 reads TGTGCCAGCAGCCCCCAACTAGCGGGAGGTAGTGATACGCAGTATTTT. This gives the protein CASSPQLAGGSDTQYF.

V gene TRBV11-2 combines with J gene TRBJ2-5; 7 bases are shared with TRBD2. The germline V gene encodes CDR1 SGHAT and CDR2 FQNNGV. The CDR3 is made up of 16 amino acids. V lost 5 bases to trimming and J lost 2 bases; unmatched junction nucleotides: 11. The CDR3 is CASSPGSGGGQETQYF. The CDR3 bases are TGTGCCAGCAGCCCAGGGTCGGGGGGAGGTCAAGAGACCCAGTACTTC.

The V gene is TRBV28, the J gene TRBJ1-6, with D perhaps TRBD1 (5 bases). V lost 2 bases to trimming and J lost 5 bases, with 13 bases between them. Germline loops: CDR1 MDHEN, CDR2 SYDVKM. The CDR3 is made up of 16 amino acids. The CDR3 sequence: CASSLGRQPNNSPLHF. The CDR3 coding sequence is TGTGCCAGCAGTTTAGGCCGACAGCCGAATAATTCACCCCTCCACTTT.

V and J are TRBV5-5 and TRBJ1-4; weak D call: TRBD1 (5 bases). Germline CDR1 reads SGHKS; CDR2 reads YYEKEE (reference sequence). The V gene lost 0 bases and the J gene lost 7 bases, with 13 bases spanning the gap. CDR3 length: 15 residues. CDR3 in amino acids: CASSLVGTEGEKLFF. The CDR3 nucleotides are TGTGCCAGCAGCTTGGTCGGGACGGAGGGTGAAAAACTGTTTTTT.

The J gene is TRBJ1-2, the V gene TRBV19; TRBD1 matches at 11 bases. Per germline, CDR1 LNHDA and CDR2 SQIVND (reference sequence). The CDR3 totals 13 residues. Unmatched junction bases numbered 5, after V lost 7 bases and J lost 7 bases. The CDR3 nucleotides are TGTGCCAGTAACCGGGACAGGGGGTTTGGCTACACCTTC. Protein sequence: CASNRDRGFGYTF.

This clone has only one observation. This sequence joins TRBV6-1 and TRBJ2-5; D unclear. CDR3 length equals 12 residues. Germline V gene lookup returns CDR1 MNHNS and CDR2 SASEGT. With 6 bases removed from V and 3 bases from J, the gap between germline ends came to 8 bases. The CDR3 region is CASRGWEETQYF. The DNA for the CDR3 is TGTGCCAGCAGGGGCTGGGAAGAGACCCAGTACTTC.

This chain uses TRBV6-1 with TRBJ1-2; D is ambiguous. Germline loops: CDR1 MNHNS, CDR2 SASEGT. This CDR3 has 14 residues. V was cut by 6 bases and J by 6 bases, with 17 bases left in between. The CDR3 sequence is CASRDWTQGHGYTF. As DNA, the CDR3 is TGTGCCAGCAGGGACTGGACGCAAGGACATGGCTACACCTTC.

The chain joins TRBV10-3 to TRBJ2-7, with a tentative D call TRBD2 (6 bases). V lost 0 bases and J 4 bases, leaving 7 bases between the germline ends. The CDR3 totals 13 residues. Germline assignment: CDR1 ENHRY and CDR2 SYGVKD. The CDR3 nucleotides are TGTGCCATCAGTGAGTCGGAGGGTTACGAGCAGTACTTC. This encodes CAISESEGYEQYF.

The rearrangement links TRBV2 to TRBJ1-1, with no clear D. CDR1 SNHLY and CDR2 FYNNEI come from the germline V gene. Trimming took off 6 bases at V and 0 bases at J, with 8 bases between the two ends. The CDR3 has 13 amino acids. CDR3 sequence reads: CASSLTLNTEAFF. Here the CDR3 DNA reads TGTGCCAGCAGCCTTACACTGAACACTGAAGCTTTCTTT.

This rearrangement joins TRBV28 to TRBJ1-2; 7 bases line up with TRBD1. V lost 3 bases, J lost 4 bases, and 8 bases stayed unmatched. The CDR3 contains 15 residues. The V gene's germline CDR1 is MDHEN and CDR2 SYDVKM. The CDR3 protein is CASSFRQGYFYGYTF. CDR3 in DNA: TGTGCCAGCAGTTTTAGACAGGGTTATTTCTATGGCTACACCTTC.

This clone appeared a few times. The rearrangement joins TRBV10-3 to TRBJ2-3, with TRBD2 matching 16 bases. Germline loops: CDR1 ENHRY, CDR2 SYGVKD. This CDR3 is 18 amino acids long. The V segment lost 6 bases and the J segment 3 bases; nucleotides outside the gene matches: 9. The CDR3 bases are TGTGCCATCAGCGAGAGGGGACTAGCGGGAGGGCCGACAGATACGCAGTATTTT. This gives the protein CAISERGLAGGPTDTQYF.

The V call is TRBV6-5, the J call TRBJ2-2; 8 positions match TRBD1. The trim removed 6 bases at V and 3 bases at J, leaving 3 bases unmatched. Looked up from germline, CDR1 is MNHEY and CDR2 is SVGAGI. The CDR3 consists of 14 residues. The CDR3 DNA reads as TGTGCCAGCAGACAGGGGGTCGACACCGGGGAGCTGTTTTTT. Protein: CASRQGVDTGELFF.

This chain links TRBV7-3 with TRBJ2-1, with D maybe TRBD2 (6 bases). The germline V and J ends were trimmed by 2 bases and 9 bases, with 8 bases remaining between them. CDR3 length equals 12 residues. The germline gives CDR1 SGHTA, CDR2 FQGTGA. The CDR3 DNA reads TGTGCCAGCAGCTTACTCGGGGGTGAGCAGTTCTTC. It encodes CASSLLGGEQFF.

The chain joins TRBV5-1 to TRBJ1-2; 10 bases line up with TRBD1. V dropped 3 bases and J dropped 10; count of bases not matched to a gene: 9. CDR3 length: 14 residues. CDR1 and CDR2 (germline): SGHRS, YFSETQ. The CDR3 is CASSSDRGTTAYTF. CDR3 coding DNA: TGCGCCAGCAGCTCGGACAGGGGGACAACGGCCTACACCTTC.

The chain is built from TRBV7-9 and TRBJ2-1, with D unresolved. This CDR3 has 14 amino acids. In germline, CDR1 is SEHNR, CDR2 FQNEAQ (reference sequence). V was cut by 0 bases and J by 1 base, with 4 bases left in between. The CDR3 is CASSLASSYNEQFF. The CDR3 DNA sequence: TGTGCCAGCAGCTTAGCCAGTTCCTACAATGAGCAGTTCTTC.

The rearrangement uses TRBV5-1 and TRBJ1-2; 8 nucleotides align to TRBD1. Germline V gene lookup returns CDR1 SGHRS and CDR2 YFSETQ. Trimming at V came to 0 bases and at J to 6 bases, leaving 4 bases not matched to a gene. The CDR3 spans 14 residues. This CDR3 is CASSLAATGDGYTF. The CDR3 nucleotides are TGCGCCAGCAGCTTGGCAGCGACAGGGGATGGCTACACCTTC.

The rearrangement links TRBV7-9 to TRBJ2-1; 7 bases line up with TRBD2. With V trimmed by 5 bases and J by 9 bases, 10 bases remained unmatched. The CDR3 sequence is 14 residues long. Germline CDR1 reads SEHNR; CDR2 reads FQNEAQ (reference sequence). Here the CDR3 DNA reads TGTGCCAGCAGCCACGGGGGGAGGCAAGTTGAGCAGTTCTTC. Amino acids: CASSHGGRQVEQFF.

The rearrangement links TRBV11-2 to TRBJ1-2, with TRBD1 matching over 7 bases. This CDR3 comprises 14 residues. V shed 0 bases, J shed 8 bases, and the junction held 6 bases outside the gene matches. Germline loops: CDR1 SGHAT, CDR2 FQNNGV. Written as DNA, the CDR3 is TGTGCCAGCAGCTTAGATATAGGGGGCCGCGGCTACACCTTC. This sequence encodes CASSLDIGGRGYTF. Looking up the rest from reference TRBV11-2 and TRBJ1-2 gives the full variable domain: EAGVAQSPRYKIIEKRQSVAFWCNPISGHATLYWYQQILGQGPKLLIQFQNNGVVDDSQLPKDRFSAERLKGVDSTLKIQPAKLEDSAVYLCASSLDIGGRGYTFGSGTRLTVV.